Sequencing of this T cell receptor (beta chain) was carried out in a study of CD8 T cells in ankylosing spondylitis. TCRdb called the 5' RACE reads again in MiXCR, with one record for every CDR3 protein. The sample records a few hundred thousand distinct CDR3 sequences, 20% being singletons. The germline V gene has CDR1 LGHNA and CDR2 YSLEER. V dropped 0 bases and J dropped 8 bases, with 7 bases sitting between them. This CDR3 has 12 amino acids. The study, taken as a whole, reports: It was reported that disease-linked clones were significantly enriched in matched ankylosing spondylitis synovial fluid. Apparently characteristic of ankylosing spondylitis blood was a TCR beta motif (about 8 highly homologous variants).

This clonotype was found a few times. Its antigen is still unknown. The chain uses TRBV4-3 and TRBJ1-2; D remains ambiguous. Sample: blood, either unsorted or a sorted T cell fraction (not recorded which). This TCR came from a female donor with ankylosing spondylitis or in good health (not recorded which). CDR3 sequence: CASSQDGVGYTF. The CDR3 region has the DNA TGCGCCAGCAGCCAAGATGGGGTGGGCTACACCTTC.